Listed below are T cell receptor beta chains from one sample, sequenced in a study of shared clonotypes between healthy human individuals. Produced via immunoSEQ multiplex PCR; TCRdb's table is partial and in-frame only. The data contain about half a million clones, roughly 80% of them singletons. The sample taken for sequencing was PBMCs. All receptors derive from a middle-aged woman in good health. Some clones in this sample may be carry-over from other donors' samples. Each CDR3 is given with its conserved first and last residue. The D gene is left open where the match is weak. The size of a clone is reported for some rows only, either as once, few or many, or as a class for expanded clones.

V gene: TRBV28; D gene: -; J gene: TRBJ2-1; clone size: -; CDR3 protein: CASSWVGGGSYNEQFF; CDR3 DNA: TGTGCCAGCAGTTGGGTGGGAGGTGGATCCTACAATGAGCAGTTCTTC
V gene: TRBV5-1; D gene: -; J gene: TRBJ1-5; clone size: -; CDR3 protein: CASSWTVNQPQHF; CDR3 DNA: TGCGCCAGCAGCTGGACGGTAAATCAGCCCCAGCATTTT
V gene: TRBV7-9; D gene: TRBD2; J gene: TRBJ2-3; clone size: -; CDR3 protein: CASGLAGVDTQYF; CDR3 DNA: TGTGCCAGCGGGCTAGCGGGAGTAGATACGCAGTATTTT
V gene: TRBV6-6; D gene: -; J gene: TRBJ2-7; clone size: -; CDR3 protein: CASSYVREPTVQYF; CDR3 DNA: TGTGCCAGCAGTTACGTCCGGGAGCCAACCGTGCAGTACTTC
V gene: TRBV30; D gene: TRBD1; J gene: TRBJ1-4; clone size: -; CDR3 protein: CACGQGTGGEKLFF; CDR3 DNA: TGTGCCTGTGGACAGGGTACCGGCGGCGAAAAACTGTTTTTT
V gene: TRBV5-4; D gene: -; J gene: TRBJ2-7; clone size: -; CDR3 protein: CASSLERTVEAYEQYF; CDR3 DNA: TGTGCCAGCAGCTTGGAAAGGACTGTAGAAGCCTACGAGCAGTACTTC
V gene: TRBV18; D gene: -; J gene: TRBJ1-4; clone size: -; CDR3 protein: CASSPEGKNEKLFF; CDR3 DNA: TGTGCCAGCTCACCAGAGGGCAAAAATGAAAAACTGTTTTTT
V gene: TRBV7-2; D gene: -; J gene: TRBJ1-5; clone size: -; CDR3 protein: CASSLVGGGGGNQPQHF; CDR3 DNA: TGTGCCAGCAGCTTAGTTGGGGGCGGTGGAGGCAATCAGCCCCAGCATTTT
V gene: TRBV19; D gene: TRBD2; J gene: TRBJ2-3; clone size: -; CDR3 protein: CAPHPSTSGVTDTQYF; CDR3 DNA: TGTGCCCCCCACCCCTCGACTAGCGGGGTCACAGATACGCAGTATTTT
V gene: TRBV6-6; D gene: TRBD2; J gene: TRBJ2-3; clone size: once; CDR3 protein: CASSYTLAGGLITQYF; CDR3 DNA: TGTGCCAGCAGTTACACTTTAGCGGGAGGCTTAATTACGCAGTATTTT
V gene: TRBV11-2; D gene: TRBD2; J gene: TRBJ2-7; clone size: many; CDR3 protein: CASSSRLAGVSYEQYF; CDR3 DNA: TGTGCCAGCAGCTCGCGACTAGCGGGAGTCTCCTACGAGCAGTACTTC
V gene: TRBV9; D gene: -; J gene: TRBJ1-3; clone size: few; CDR3 protein: CASGRGNTIYF; CDR3 DNA: TGTGCCAGCGGGAGGGGAAACACCATATATTTT
V gene: TRBV6-1; D gene: -; J gene: TRBJ2-3; clone size: -; CDR3 protein: CASSSRVTDTQYF; CDR3 DNA: TGTGCCAGCAGTTCGAGGGTAACAGATACGCAGTATTTT
V gene: TRBV7-2; D gene: -; J gene: TRBJ2-2; clone size: -; CDR3 protein: CASEPGNRDTGELFF; CDR3 DNA: TGTGCCAGCGAGCCCGGTAATCGGGACACCGGGGAGCTGTTTTTT
V gene: TRBV18; D gene: -; J gene: TRBJ2-1; clone size: -; CDR3 protein: CASSPGGNTYNEQFF; CDR3 DNA: TGTGCCAGCTCACCAGGAGGGAATACCTACAATGAGCAGTTCTTC
V gene: TRBV6-6; D gene: -; J gene: TRBJ1-5; clone size: -; CDR3 protein: CASSYSEVFRQPQHF; CDR3 DNA: TGTGCCAGCAGTTACTCGGAAGTCTTTCGTCAGCCCCAGCATTTT
V gene: TRBV5-1; D gene: -; J gene: TRBJ2-1; clone size: -; CDR3 protein: CASSLSQNNEQFF; CDR3 DNA: TGCGCCAGCAGCTTGTCGCAGAACAATGAGCAGTTCTTC
V gene: TRBV19; D gene: -; J gene: TRBJ2-7; clone size: -; CDR3 protein: CASSSLNSYEQYF; CDR3 DNA: TGTGCCAGTAGTTCGCTCAACTCCTACGAGCAGTACTTC
V gene: TRBV29-1; D gene: TRBD2; J gene: TRBJ2-3; clone size: once; CDR3 protein: CSTGTSGRAGTDTQYF; CDR3 DNA: TGCAGCACCGGGACTAGCGGGAGGGCGGGCACAGATACGCAGTATTTT
V gene: TRBV29-1; D gene: -; J gene: TRBJ1-1; clone size: -; CDR3 protein: CSVGKDGVTTEAFF; CDR3 DNA: TGCAGCGTCGGAAAGGACGGGGTGACGACTGAAGCTTTCTTT
V gene: TRBV7-3; D gene: TRBD2; J gene: TRBJ2-7; clone size: once; CDR3 protein: CASSLGPPTSGSGEQYF; CDR3 DNA: TGTGCCAGCAGCTTAGGGCCGCCGACTAGCGGGAGTGGAGAGCAGTACTTC
V gene: TRBV28; D gene: -; J gene: TRBJ1-1; clone size: -; CDR3 protein: CAAGGGPWEYTEAFF; CDR3 DNA: TGTGCCGCAGGTGGGGGCCCGTGGGAATACACTGAAGCTTTCTTT
V gene: TRBV11-2; D gene: -; J gene: TRBJ2-2; clone size: -; CDR3 protein: CASTPYLGSRNTGELFF; CDR3 DNA: TGTGCCAGCACCCCGTACCTAGGATCGCGGAACACCGGGGAGCTGTTTTTT
V gene: TRBV29-1; D gene: TRBD2; J gene: TRBJ2-3; clone size: -; CDR3 protein: CSVEARGLAGVPDTQYF; CDR3 DNA: TGCAGCGTTGAAGCACGGGGACTAGCGGGAGTTCCGGATACGCAGTATTTT
V gene: TRBV28; D gene: TRBD1; J gene: TRBJ2-7; clone size: few; CDR3 protein: CASNGDRDIYEQYF; CDR3 DNA: TGTGCCAGCAACGGGGACAGAGACATTTACGAGCAGTACTTC
V gene: TRBV28; D gene: TRBD1; J gene: TRBJ1-2; clone size: many; CDR3 protein: CASRHLRDRSFNYGYTF; CDR3 DNA: TGTGCCAGCAGGCACTTAAGGGACAGGTCTTTTAACTATGGCTACACCTTC
V gene: TRBV28; D gene: TRBD1; J gene: TRBJ2-7; clone size: -; CDR3 protein: CASNEDRHRSPSPNQCQYF; CDR3 DNA: TGTGCCAGCAACGAGGACAGGCACCGTAGCCCTTCCCCGAACCAGTGCCAGTACTTC
V gene: TRBV2; D gene: -; J gene: TRBJ2-3; clone size: -; CDR3 protein: CASSERGGDTQYF; CDR3 DNA: TGTGCCAGCAGTGAAAGGGGCGGAGATACGCAGTATTTT
V gene: TRBV6-1; D gene: -; J gene: TRBJ1-5; clone size: -; CDR3 protein: CASSEVQGQPQHF; CDR3 DNA: TGTGCCAGCAGTGAGGTACAGGGCCAGCCCCAGCATTTT
V gene: TRBV14; D gene: -; J gene: TRBJ2-7; clone size: -; CDR3 protein: CASSQQLALEQYF; CDR3 DNA: TGTGCCAGCAGCCAACAGCTAGCTCTCGAGCAGTACTTC
V gene: TRBV5-1; D gene: -; J gene: TRBJ2-2; clone size: -; CDR3 protein: CASSSGFQLWELFF; CDR3 DNA: TGCGCCAGCAGCTCTGGATTTCAATTGTGGGAGCTGTTTTTT
V gene: TRBV1; D gene: -; J gene: TRBJ1-5; clone size: -; CDR3 protein: CTSSHRRGGTGGNQPQHF; CDR3 DNA: TGCACCAGCAGCCACCGCCGGGGGGGCACAGGGGGCAATCAGCCCCAGCATTTT
V gene: TRBV4-1; D gene: -; J gene: TRBJ2-3; clone size: once; CDR3 protein: CASSQPGTRSNTQYF; CDR3 DNA: TGCGCCAGCAGCCAACCCGGTACTAGATCGAATACGCAGTATTTT
V gene: TRBV9; D gene: -; J gene: TRBJ1-3; clone size: -; CDR3 protein: CASSTRGMEQGNTIYF; CDR3 DNA: TGTGCCAGCAGCACCAGGGGAATGGAGCAGGGAAACACCATATATTTT
V gene: TRBV19; D gene: -; J gene: TRBJ2-2; clone size: -; CDR3 protein: CASSIPGINTGELFF; CDR3 DNA: TGTGCCAGTAGTATCCCAGGGATTAACACCGGGGAGCTGTTTTTT
V gene: TRBV30; D gene: TRBD2; J gene: TRBJ2-1; clone size: once; CDR3 protein: CAWCVSPGGLADNEQFF; CDR3 DNA: TGTGCCTGGTGTGTTTCCCCGGGGGGACTAGCAGACAATGAGCAGTTCTTC
V gene: TRBV7-8; D gene: -; J gene: TRBJ1-5; clone size: -; CDR3 protein: CASSQPGKPQHF; CDR3 DNA: TGTGCCAGCAGCCAGCCTGGGAAGCCCCAGCATTTT
V gene: TRBV7-2; D gene: TRBD1; J gene: TRBJ1-1; clone size: -; CDR3 protein: CASSLPRQGNTEAFF; CDR3 DNA: TGTGCCAGCAGCTTACCCCGACAGGGGAACACTGAAGCTTTCTTT
V gene: TRBV27; D gene: TRBD2; J gene: TRBJ2-3; clone size: many; CDR3 protein: CASSNGRRADTQYF; CDR3 DNA: TGTGCCAGCTCAAACGGGAGGAGGGCAGATACGCAGTATTTT
V gene: TRBV27; D gene: TRBD2; J gene: TRBJ2-1; clone size: many; CDR3 protein: CASSSQGGSQWFF; CDR3 DNA: TGTGCCAGCAGTTCCCAGGGCGGGAGTCAGTGGTTCTTC
V gene: TRBV6-5; D gene: TRBD2; J gene: TRBJ2-1; clone size: once; CDR3 protein: CASSSREGGSYNEQFF; CDR3 DNA: TGTGCCAGCAGTTCTCGGGAGGGGGGCTCCTACAATGAGCAGTTCTTC
V gene: TRBV7-9; D gene: -; J gene: TRBJ2-1; clone size: once; CDR3 protein: CASSLRLGPGRGADEQFF; CDR3 DNA: TGTGCCAGCAGCTTACGTTTAGGTCCGGGGAGAGGCGCGGATGAGCAGTTCTTC
V gene: TRBV7-2; D gene: -; J gene: TRBJ2-7; clone size: -; CDR3 protein: CASSSRGSYEQYF; CDR3 DNA: TGTGCCAGCAGCTCCAGGGGCTCCTACGAGCAGTACTTC
V gene: TRBV28; D gene: -; J gene: TRBJ1-2; clone size: once; CDR3 protein: CASTTHPLYGYTF; CDR3 DNA: TGTGCCAGCACTACACACCCTCTCTATGGCTACACCTTC
V gene: TRBV2; D gene: TRBD2; J gene: TRBJ2-3; clone size: -; CDR3 protein: CASRATSGRDSTDTQYF; CDR3 DNA: TGTGCCAGCAGGGCCACTAGCGGGAGGGACTCCACAGATACGCAGTATTTT
V gene: TRBV11-2; D gene: TRBD1; J gene: TRBJ2-1; clone size: -; CDR3 protein: CASSRQGAGEQFF; CDR3 DNA: TGTGCCAGCAGCCGACAGGGGGCGGGTGAGCAGTTCTTC
V gene: TRBV27; D gene: TRBD2; J gene: TRBJ2-7; clone size: -; CDR3 protein: CASSLLGLTSDEQYF; CDR3 DNA: TGTGCCAGCAGTTTACTGGGACTCACTAGCGACGAGCAGTACTTC
V gene: TRBV27; D gene: TRBD1; J gene: TRBJ1-1; clone size: few; CDR3 protein: CASSLTGQGATEAFF; CDR3 DNA: TGTGCCAGCAGTCTGACAGGACAGGGTGCCACTGAAGCTTTCTTT
V gene: TRBV19; D gene: -; J gene: TRBJ2-7; clone size: once; CDR3 protein: CASSNRDAGIGRRREQYF; CDR3 DNA: TGTGCCAGTAGTAATAGGGACGCAGGCATTGGAAGACGGAGGGAGCAGTACTTC
V gene: TRBV18; D gene: TRBD1; J gene: TRBJ2-5; clone size: -; CDR3 protein: CASSPGDRGRGETQYF; CDR3 DNA: TGTGCCAGCTCACCTGGTGACAGGGGGCGCGGAGAGACCCAGTACTTC
V gene: TRBV5-1; D gene: -; J gene: TRBJ2-1; clone size: -; CDR3 protein: CASSLNSSPYNEQFF; CDR3 DNA: TGCGCCAGCAGCTTGAATAGTAGCCCCTACAATGAGCAGTTCTTC
V gene: TRBV27; D gene: -; J gene: TRBJ2-2; clone size: -; CDR3 protein: CAIRGLTNTGELFF; CDR3 DNA: TGTGCCATTAGAGGACTCACGAACACCGGGGAGCTGTTTTTT
V gene: TRBV30; D gene: -; J gene: TRBJ1-1; clone size: -; CDR3 protein: CALGRMNTEAFF; CDR3 DNA: TGTGCCTTAGGACGCATGAACACTGAAGCTTTCTTT
V gene: TRBV6-4; D gene: -; J gene: TRBJ1-2; clone size: -; CDR3 protein: CASSPGQGSYGYTF; CDR3 DNA: TGTGCCAGCAGCCCCGGACAAGGGAGCTATGGCTACACCTTC
V gene: TRBV5-5; D gene: -; J gene: TRBJ2-7; clone size: -; CDR3 protein: CASSFRGDYEQYF; CDR3 DNA: TGTGCCAGCAGCTTCCGGGGCGACTACGAGCAGTACTTC